One sample yielded the 30 T cell receptor beta chains listed below, sequenced in a study of blood T cells in healthy people across ages. Then a second PCR, running roughly 7 to 11 cycles, was carried out with a sample-barcoded 5' primer and a J-beta primer mix. TCRdb reprocessed the 5' RACE reads with MiXCR, giving one entry per CDR3 protein. The table has about 1.4 million distinct CDR3 sequences, roughly 59% seen once; the top ten hold 6.5% to 8.5%. The sample consisted of blood. These receptors originate from a man younger than 30 in good health.

J is TRBJ1-2 and V is TRBV4-3; D is ambiguous. The V gene's germline CDR1 is LGHNA and CDR2 YSLEER. The CDR3 runs 15 residues. Trimming cost V 0 bases and J 1 base, with 9 bases left between them. The CDR3 spells CASSQDWPNNYGYTF. CDR3 coding DNA: TGCGCCAGCAGCCAAGATTGGCCCAATAACTATGGCTACACCTTC.

The chain combines TRBV4-3 with TRBJ2-3; D ambiguous. Germline V gene data show CDR1 as LGHNA and CDR2 as YSLEER. The CDR3 sequence is 14 residues long. V lost 0 bases and J 2 bases, leaving 6 bases between the germline ends. CDR3 region: CASSQEAFTDTQYF. DNA for the CDR3: TGCGCCAGCAGCCAAGAGGCCTTCACAGATACGCAGTATTTT.

The chain combines TRBV28 with TRBJ2-4; 9 positions agree with TRBD1. The DNA end is more similar to TRBJ2-7, so the J call may be wrong. The CDR3 has 16 amino acids. The germline V gene has CDR1 MDHEN and CDR2 SYDVKM. CDR3 DNA sequence: TGTGCCAGCAGTTTCCCCCGGGACAGGGTAACCTACGAGCAGTACTTC. Translating gives CASSFPRDRVTYEQYF.

This clonotype was counted once. The chain joins TRBV12-3 or TRBV12-4 to TRBJ1-1; D remains ambiguous. V was shortened by 0 bases and J by 10 bases, with 18 bases between the two germline ends. The CDR3 consists of 15 residues. DNA for the CDR3: TGTGCCAGCAGTTTAGCGCGTGTGAGCCCGGTGAGAGCTTTCTTT. Its translation is CASSLARVSPVRAFF.

The chain links TRBV7-9 to TRBJ2-1, with a possible D match to TRBD2 (5 bases). The better agreement between TRBJ2-7 and the DNA end casts doubt on the J call. This CDR3 has 13 amino acids. Germline V gene lookup returns CDR1 SEHNR and CDR2 FQNEAQ (reference sequence). The CDR3 reads CASSHGRYNEQYF. Here the CDR3 DNA reads TGTGCCAGCAGCCATGGGAGATACAATGAGCAGTACTTC.

CDR3: CASSESGPRLGGELFF. The CDR3 nucleotides are TGCGCCAGCAGTGAGTCGGGACCCCGATTAGGCGGGGAGCTGTTTTTT. The chain employs TRBV10-1 and TRBJ2-2; D may match TRBD1 or TRBD2 (5 bases each). V lost 0 bases and J lost 7, with 15 bases in between. CDR1 and CDR2 (germline): WNHNN, SYGVQD (reference sequence). This CDR3 is built from 16 residues.

For the CDR3, the DNA is TGTGCCAGCAGTTACTCGATTAGGGAGGGAGAGACCCAGTACTTC. Protein sequence: CASSYSIREGETQYF. V is TRBV6-5 and J is TRBJ2-5; 7 nucleotides line up with TRBD2. CDR3 length: 15 residues. After removal of 0 bases from V and 4 bases from J, the junction contained 5 bases not matched to a gene. Germline V lookup: CDR1 MNHEY, CDR2 SVGAGI.

This clonotype was observed a single time. V and J are TRBV20-1 and TRBJ2-1; weak D call: TRBD2 (6 bases). CDR1 is DFQATT, CDR2 SNEGSKA, per germline (reference sequence). The CDR3 loop spans 15 amino acids. The V and J ends lost 1 base and 6 bases respectively, with 16 bases between them. The CDR3 sequence is CSARGAGGESNEQFF. Written as DNA, the CDR3 is TGCAGTGCTAGAGGGGCCGGCGGGGAGAGCAATGAGCAGTTCTTC.

The chain uses TRBV6-1 and TRBJ1-5; D is unresolved. V lost 7 bases and J 0 bases, leaving 10 bases between the germline ends. The CDR3 runs to 14 residues. Germline V gene lookup returns CDR1 MNHNS and CDR2 SASEGT. The CDR3 bases are TGTGCCAGCACTCCCCGGGGTAGCAATCAGCCCCAGCATTTT. Translated, it gives CASTPRGSNQPQHF.

V and J are TRBV6-1 and TRBJ1-1; maybe TRBD1 (6 bases). The CDR3 has 15 residues. Germline-derived CDR1 and CDR2 are MNHNS and SASEGT. Between the trimmed V and J ends, which lost 2 bases and 6 bases, there was a span of 16 bases. In DNA, the CDR3 is TGTGCCAGCAGTGAACCAGGGGTGAAGAGCCCTGAAGCTTTCTTT. This encodes CASSEPGVKSPEAFF.

The V and J genes are TRBV20-1 and TRBJ2-3; TRBD2 matches 8 bases. Germline lookup yields CDR1 DFQATT and CDR2 SNEGSKA (reference sequence). Trimming at V came to 0 bases and at J to 7 bases, leaving 3 bases not matched to a gene. This CDR3 has 13 residues. CDR3 region: CSARDLAGHTQYF. CDR3 coding DNA: TGCAGTGCTAGAGACCTAGCGGGCCATACGCAGTATTTT.

The chain is built from TRBV28 and TRBJ1-1; 8 bases align to TRBD1. Germline-derived CDR1 and CDR2 are MDHEN and SYDVKM. V lost 6 bases, J lost 0 bases, and 3 bases stayed unmatched. This CDR3 has 14 residues. CDR3 amino acids: CASRTGELNTEAFF. DNA of the CDR3: TGTGCCAGCAGGACAGGGGAGTTGAACACTGAAGCTTTCTTT.

This clonotype came up a few times. The rearrangement uses TRBV12-3 or TRBV12-4 and TRBJ2-5; TRBD1 matches at 8 bases. The better agreement between TRBJ2-7 and the DNA end casts doubt on the J call. The CDR3 is made up of 14 amino acids. The chain's CDR3 is CASSLATGADEQYF. The CDR3 coding sequence is TGTGCCAGCAGTTTAGCGACAGGGGCAGACGAGCAGTACTTC.

The CDR3 sequence: CASSQERHYEQYF. Written as DNA, the CDR3 is TGCGCCAGCAGCCAAGAGAGGCACTACGAGCAGTACTTC. This rearrangement joins TRBV4-1 to TRBJ2-7; the D is unclear. The length of the CDR3 is 13 residues. Per the germline V gene, CDR1 is MGHRA and CDR2 is YSYEKL. The V end was cut by 0 bases, the J end by 3 bases, with 6 bases between.

The V and J genes are TRBV7-9 and TRBJ2-5, with TRBD2 identical over 8 bases. The CDR3 has 18 amino acids. V trimming: 0 bases; J trimming: 5 bases; junction bases outside the gene matches: 14. Germline CDR1 reads SEHNR; CDR2 reads FQNEAQ (reference sequence). CDR3 sequence reads: CASSLAQRGLGGRETQYF. CDR3 sequence (DNA): TGTGCCAGCAGCTTAGCGCAACGGGGACTAGGTGGCAGGGAGACCCAGTACTTC.

The chain's CDR3 is CASSWTVGKEEQYF. CDR3 nucleotides: TGTGCCAGCAGCTGGACGGTCGGGAAGGAGGAGCAGTACTTC. The chain couples TRBV7-2 to TRBJ2-7; tentative D call: TRBD2 (5 bases). V lost 4 bases to trimming and J lost 7 bases, with 17 bases between them. This CDR3 has 14 amino acids. The germline V gene has CDR1 SGHTA and CDR2 FQGNSA.

This chain links TRBV20-1 with TRBJ1-5; 8 nucleotides match TRBD1. After removal of 5 bases from V and 2 bases from J, the junction contained 5 bases not matched to a gene. Germline-derived CDR1 and CDR2 are DFQATT and SNEGSKA (reference sequence). The CDR3 length is 14 residues. DNA of the CDR3: TGCAGTGCTCACGGACAGGGAGGCAATCAGCCCCAGCATTTT. As protein: CSAHGQGGNQPQHF.

In its sample, this clonotype was seen a few times. This chain connects TRBV20-1 to TRBJ1-2; D uncertain. CDR1 DFQATT and CDR2 SNEGSKA come from the germline V gene (reference sequence). V dropped 1 base and J dropped 2 bases, with 8 bases sitting between them. The CDR3 has 13 amino acids. The CDR3 loop is CSARAGPNYGYTF. CDR3 nucleotides: TGCAGTGCTAGAGCCGGGCCGAACTATGGCTACACCTTC.

This clonotype was counted a few times. The chain is built from TRBV10-2 and TRBJ1-2; D remains ambiguous. V gave up 5 bases and J gave up 4 bases, with 11 bases separating them. The CDR3 is 13 amino acids. Germline assignment: CDR1 WSHSY and CDR2 SAAADI. The CDR3, as DNA: TGCGCCAGCAGTTACAACAGCGGCTATGGCTACACCTTC. Amino acid sequence: CASSYNSGYGYTF.

This clonotype was recorded once. This chain connects TRBV4-2 to TRBJ2-2; unclear D gene. V lost 4 bases and J 4 bases, leaving 16 bases between the germline ends. Germline assignment: CDR1 LGHNA and CDR2 YNFKEQ. This CDR3 is 16 amino acids long. The CDR3 DNA sequence: TGTGCCAGCAGCCTCCCCTTAAGGCAGCGCACCGGGGAGCTGTTTTTT. Its protein is CASSLPLRQRTGELFF.

This clonotype showed up just a few times. V gene TRBV20-1 combines with J gene TRBJ2-1; 8 nucleotides match TRBD2. CDR3 size: 14 residues. V gave up 5 bases and J gave up 1 base; unmatched junction bases: 4. Per germline, CDR1 DFQATT and CDR2 SNEGSKA (reference sequence). CDR3 nucleotides: TGCAGTGCTGCCAGCGGGGGTTCCTACAATGAGCAGTTCTTC. Translating it yields CSAASGGSYNEQFF.

The chain links TRBV2 to TRBJ1-2; the match to TRBD1 covers 9 bases. The ends lost 5 bases at V and 6 bases at J; junction bases unmatched: 4. The CDR3 runs 13 residues. Germline assignment: CDR1 SNHLY and CDR2 FYNNEI. The CDR3 region is CASSLDRGDGYTF. The CDR3 nucleotides are TGTGCCAGCAGTCTCGACAGGGGGGATGGCTACACCTTC.

The chain carries TRBV2 and TRBJ2-5, with 10 nucleotides matching TRBD2. CDR1 SNHLY and CDR2 FYNNEI come from the germline V gene. Unmatched junction bases numbered 4, after V lost 10 bases and J lost 2 bases. The CDR3 covers 13 residues. Here the CDR3 reads CAKRTSGQETQYF. The CDR3 coding sequence is TGTGCCAAAAGGACTAGCGGACAAGAGACCCAGTACTTC.

In the case of this clonotype: An end of the junction does not agree with germline; a read error may underlie this. The V and J genes are TRBV15 and TRBJ2-1; 7 nucleotides line up with TRBD1. This CDR3 spans 15 amino acids. Germline V gene sequence: CDR1 LNHNV, CDR2 YYDKDF (reference sequence). For the CDR3, the DNA is TGTACCACCAGCAGAGATGGGACAGCGCACAATGAGCAGTTCTTC. The encoded protein is CTTSRDGTAHNEQFF.

The V gene is TRBV5-1, the J gene TRBJ2-1; 7 nucleotides align to TRBD1. The J call may be faulty, since TRBJ2-7 better matches the DNA end. The CDR3 spans 15 residues. Germline V lookup: CDR1 SGHRS, CDR2 YFSETQ. CDR3 coding DNA: TGCGCCAGCAGCTTGCAAGGGGGCCGCAGTGGCGAGCAGTACTTC. This codes for CASSLQGGRSGEQYF.

The rearrangement links TRBV6-1 to TRBJ2-3; no clear D gene. Trimming left V 2 bases short and J 1 base short, with 10 bases between. This CDR3 has 15 amino acids. Germline values: CDR1 MNHNS, CDR2 SASEGT. CDR3 sequence (DNA): TGTGCCAGCAGTGAAATTAGGCCCGGCACAGATACGCAGTATTTT. Residues: CASSEIRPGTDTQYF.

This chain joins TRBV7-9 and TRBJ2-3; D is perhaps TRBD2 (7 bases). The CDR3 contains 13 residues. V was shortened by 5 bases and J by 5 bases, with 11 bases between the two germline ends. Looked up from germline, CDR1 is SEHNR and CDR2 is FQNEAQ (reference sequence). CDR3 residues: CASSGGGGDTQYF. CDR3 in DNA: TGTGCCAGCAGCGGGGGAGGGGGAGATACGCAGTATTTT.

The chain joins TRBV12-3 or TRBV12-4 to TRBJ2-1; 8 nucleotides match TRBD2. J lost 8 bases, V lost 4 bases, and 13 bases had no gene match. This CDR3 is 16 amino acids long. Written as DNA, the CDR3 is TGTGCCAGCAGTTACTCCGGGACTAGGCCCCCCGATGAGCAGTTCTTC. Translating gives CASSYSGTRPPDEQFF.

The chain is built from TRBV10-3 and TRBJ2-5, with TRBD2 identical over 7 bases. This CDR3 has 14 residues. Germline V lookup: CDR1 ENHRY, CDR2 SYGVKD. The V and J ends lost 10 bases and 0 bases, in that order; junction bases with no gene match: 8. The CDR3 region is CATTSEGNQETQYF. The CDR3 DNA reads as TGTGCCACCACTAGCGAGGGGAACCAAGAGACCCAGTACTTC.

This clonotype showed up just a few times. The rearrangement joins TRBV12-3 or TRBV12-4 to TRBJ1-2; D is uncertain. This CDR3 has 12 residues. V was shortened by 6 bases and J by 6 bases, with 11 bases between the two germline ends. CDR3 in amino acids: CASSPGMDGYTF. The CDR3 DNA follows: TGTGCCAGCAGCCCCGGGATGGATGGCTACACCTTC.